This record concerns one T cell receptor beta chain sequence. What it binds is not known. The data derive from a study of cytomegalovirus exposure and HLA in healthy donors. Study-wide context: Unique TCR beta sequences numbering over 100 million came from 150 million to 200 million T cells in an earlier analysis. Study-wide results and limits: Most of the CMV-associated TCR beta chains (in a later analysis) appeared to be HLA-restricted.

CDR1 is SNHLY, CDR2 FYNNEI, per germline. This CDR3 comprises 15 residues. V was trimmed by 8 bases and J by 7 bases, leaving 18 bases between them. It was with 60 Vbeta and 13 Jbeta primers that the PCR ran. Here immunoSEQ multiplex PCR was the method, and the copy in TCRdb shows in-frame clones only, minus some. The table lists around 76,000 clones, 78% of them singletons, with 8% to 9.5% in the top ten. Sequencing was carried out using PBMCs. V gene TRBV2 combines with J gene TRBJ1-6; no clear D gene. The clonotype was recovered from a woman between 40 and 50 years old in good health and CMV-seropositive. The DNA of the CDR3 is TGTGCCAGCGGGCGGGGAGCCAGTCGGAATTCACCCCTCCACTTT. Its protein is CASGRGASRNSPLHF.